These T cell receptor beta chains were read from a single sample in a study of cytomegalovirus exposure and HLA in healthy donors. Generated by immunoSEQ multiplex PCR, the TCRdb table keeps only in-frame clones and is missing some. The repertoire consists of approximately 74,000 clones, with around four fifths occurring once and the leading ten covering 9% to 10%. What was sequenced was PBMCs. These receptors were taken from a man aged 40-55 years in good health and CMV-seronegative. Each CDR3 is given with its conserved first and last residue. Each record gives: clone size, D gene, J gene, CDR3 length, V gene, CDR3 protein, CDR3 DNA. A D gene is named only where the DNA matches it firmly. Part of the rows lack a size; the others show once, few, many or a class for expanded clones.

>-|-|TRBJ2-2|15|TRBV19
CASSPGHTNTGELFF
TGTGCCAGTAGTCCCGGACATACGAACACCGGGGAGCTGTTTTTT
>-|TRBD2|TRBJ2-5|16|TRBV6-5
CASSSGTSGGVETQYF
TGTGCCAGCAGTTCCGGGACTAGCGGGGGGGTGGAGACCCAGTACTTC
>-|-|TRBJ1-4|14|TRBV28
CASSYPQLNEKLFF
TGTGCCAGCAGTTACCCTCAACTAAATGAAAAACTGTTTTTT
>-|TRBD1|TRBJ1-2|17|TRBV14
CASSQEPTRRTGKGYTF
TGTGCCAGCAGCCAAGAGCCAACCCGAAGGACAGGGAAAGGCTACACCTTC
>-|TRBD1|TRBJ1-6|15|TRBV2
CASTGDRGNNSPLHF
TGTGCCAGCACGGGGGACAGGGGGAATAATTCACCCCTCCACTTT
>few|TRBD2|TRBJ2-3|18|TRBV27
CASSFRGVRGASTDTQYF
TGTGCCAGCAGCTTTAGGGGTGTGCGGGGGGCTAGCACAGATACGCAGTATTTT
>-|-|TRBJ1-6|15|TRBV19
CASRYQDPGDSPLHF
TGTGCCAGTAGATACCAGGACCCCGGGGATTCACCCCTCCACTTT
>-|-|TRBJ2-7|14|TRBV9
CASSVPLGAYEQYF
TGTGCCAGCAGCGTACCTCTAGGGGCCTACGAGCAGTACTTC
>-|-|TRBJ2-3|16|TRBV9
CASSPSGEVGTDTQYF
TGTGCCAGCAGCCCCTCTGGGGAGGTGGGCACAGATACGCAGTATTTT
>-|-|TRBJ2-7|11|TRBV29-1
CSVSREAEQYF
TGCAGCGTTAGCAGGGAGGCCGAGCAGTACTTC
>once|-|TRBJ2-3|14|TRBV5-5
CASSLQLSTDTQYF
TGTGCCAGCAGCTTGCAACTTAGCACAGATACGCAGTATTTT
>-|-|TRBJ2-5|12|TRBV25-1
CASRDQGETQYF
TGTGCCAGCAGGGACCAGGGGGAGACCCAGTACTTC
>-|-|TRBJ1-1|14|TRBV6-5
CASSSGSMNTEAFF
TGTGCCAGCAGCTCGGGATCCATGAACACTGAAGCTTTCTTT
>few|-|TRBJ1-1|13|TRBV7-9
CASSFTVNTEAFF
TGTGCCAGCAGCTTCACGGTGAACACTGAAGCTTTCTTT
>-|-|TRBJ1-2|13|TRBV25-1
CASSGGNNYGYTF
TGTGCCAGCAGTGGCGGGAATAACTATGGCTACACCTTC
>-|TRBD1|TRBJ1-6|15|TRBV7-2
CASSLITGGNSPLHF
TGTGCCAGCAGCTTAATCACAGGGGGTAATTCACCCCTCCACTTT
>-|TRBD1|TRBJ2-7|15|TRBV5-4
CASSFHTGGTYEQYF
TGTGCCAGCAGCTTTCATACAGGGGGCACCTACGAGCAGTACTTC
>-|-|TRBJ2-7|13|TRBV25-1
CASSVRDSYEQYF
TGTGCCAGCAGTGTCCGGGACTCCTACGAGCAGTACTTC
>-|-|TRBJ1-1|14|TRBV5-8
CASSWRAMNTEAFF
TGTGCCAGCAGCTGGAGAGCGATGAACACTGAAGCTTTCTTT
>-|TRBD1|TRBJ1-3|17|TRBV19
CASSMARDRGSGNTIYF
TGTGCCAGTAGTATGGCCAGGGACAGGGGATCTGGAAACACCATATATTTT
>-|TRBD1|TRBJ2-5|20|TRBV7-7
CASSLSRQGGRSAWKETQYF
TGTGCCAGCAGCTTAAGTCGACAGGGGGGGCGTTCGGCGTGGAAAGAGACCCAGTACTTC
>-|-|TRBJ1-6|15|TRBV27
CASSLYRGNNSPLHF
TGTGCCAGCAGTTTATATCGGGGTAATAATTCACCCCTCCACTTT
>-|TRBD2|TRBJ2-5|15|TRBV5-4
CASTRGTSGQETQYF
TGTGCCAGCACCCGTGGGACTAGCGGCCAAGAGACCCAGTACTTC
>-|-|TRBJ1-2|16|TRBV7-8
CASSFVRRSAVDGYTF
TGTGCCAGCAGCTTCGTGAGGAGATCCGCGGTTGATGGCTACACCTTC
>-|TRBD1|TRBJ2-3|16|TRBV18
CASSPRDSTSTDTQYF
TGTGCCAGCTCACCCAGGGACAGTACTAGCACAGATACGCAGTATTTT
>-|-|TRBJ1-6|13|TRBV25-1
CASRPEGNSPLHF
TGTGCCAGCCGCCCAGAGGGTAATTCACCCCTCCACTTT
>few|TRBD2|TRBJ2-5|17|TRBV19
CASSIDRAGARQETQYF
TGTGCCAGTAGTATAGACAGAGCGGGGGCCCGCCAAGAGACCCAGTACTTC
>-|-|TRBJ2-1|12|TRBV29-1
CSGRPSSNEQFF
TGCAGCGGCCGACCTAGTTCCAATGAGCAGTTCTTC
>-|TRBD1|TRBJ1-1|14|TRBV9
CASGRGGEDTEAFF
TGTGCCAGCGGTAGAGGGGGCGAGGACACTGAAGCTTTCTTT
>-|-|TRBJ2-3|19|TRBV11-2
CASSPNSLSLRRGSDTQYF
TGTGCCAGCAGCCCGAATAGCTTAAGTCTAAGGAGGGGCAGCGATACGCAGTATTTT
>-|TRBD2|TRBJ2-7|13|TRBV6-5
CASSSSGSYEQYF
TGTGCCAGCAGTTCTAGCGGGAGCTACGAGCAGTACTTC
>-|TRBD1|TRBJ2-1|17|TRBV4-1
CASSQNAGQASYNEQFF
TGCGCCAGCAGCCAAAACGCGGGACAGGCATCCTACAATGAGCAGTTCTTC
>-|-|TRBJ1-2|12|TRBV27
CASIDRNYGYTF
TGTGCCAGCATTGACCGGAACTATGGCTATACCTTC
>-|TRBD1|TRBJ2-7|16|TRBV28
CASTGTGSFPLYEQYF
TGTGCCAGCACCGGGACAGGGAGTTTTCCTCTCTACGAGCAGTACTTC
>-|TRBD1|TRBJ1-2|16|TRBV2
CASSEAGGQGARGYTF
TGTGCCAGCAGTGAAGCAGGGGGACAGGGGGCAAGGGGCTACACCTTC
>-|-|TRBJ1-2|12|TRBV7-9
CASSLGDYGYTF
TGTGCCAGCAGCTTGGGAGATTATGGCTACACCTTC
>few|-|TRBJ2-1|15|TRBV15
CATRPREAVYNEQFF
TGTGCCACCAGGCCGAGGGAGGCAGTCTACAATGAGCAGTTCTTC